The 2 T cell receptor beta chains below come from one sample, sequenced in a study of T cells in Graves' hyperthyroidism and ophthalmopathy. TCR beta CDR3 sequences were amplified from RNA transcripts. When the TCR CDR3 underwent first-round RT-PCR, the HTBI primer set was used. TCRdb reanalysed the multiplex PCR reads using MiXCR and keeps one entry per CDR3 protein. The sample lists some 530,000 distinct CDR3 sequences, around a fifth occurring once. Sample: blood. Every receptor here comes from a woman in her 70s with Graves' ophthalmopathy.

J is TRBJ2-7 and V is TRBV10-2, with TRBD1 matching over 10 bases. The CDR3 runs 14 residues. The trim removed 6 bases at V and 5 bases at J, leaving 7 bases unmatched. Germline loops: CDR1 WSHSY, CDR2 SAAADI. The CDR3 DNA sequence: TGCGCCAGCAGGAAGGACAGGGGGAACGACGAGCAGTACTTC. Residues: CASRKDRGNDEQYF.

The table lists this clonotype with a few counts. The J gene is TRBJ2-1, the V gene TRBV7-9, with no clear D. Trimming shortened V by 3 bases and J by 7 bases, and 10 bases separated the two germline ends. CDR3 length equals 13 residues. From germline, CDR1 is SEHNR and CDR2 FQNEAQ (reference sequence). The CDR3 DNA is TGTGCCAGCAGCTTTTTCCCGGCAAATGAGCAGTTCTTC. It yields the protein CASSFFPANEQFF.